These 25 T cell receptor beta chains came from one sample sequenced in a study of T cells in localized non-small cell lung cancer. Sequencing was performed with immunoSEQ multiplex PCR; in TCRdb, only in-frame clones are kept and a portion is missing. Among roughly 33,000 clones listed, 85% to 90% were seen once. The material was peripheral blood, obtained before any cancer treatment. Receptors originate from a man aged 40 to 69 with stage I lung adenocarcinoma.

The chain carries TRBV2 and TRBJ2-3; TRBD2 agrees at 8 bases. CDR3 length equals 18 residues. Germline trimming cut 8 bases from V and 1 base from J; bases unmatched to any gene: 17. The germline V gene encodes CDR1 SNHLY and CDR2 FYNNEI. The CDR3 spells CASQPRGGASAGTDTQYF. CDR3 in DNA: TGTGCCAGCCAACCACGGGGGGGGGCTAGCGCGGGCACAGATACGCAGTATTTT.

This clone appeared once. This chain joins TRBV11-2 and TRBJ1-1, with a possible D match to TRBD1 (5 bases). The CDR3 totals 15 residues. The V gene's germline CDR1 is SGHAT and CDR2 FQNNGV. The V and J ends lost 6 bases and 5 bases respectively, with 19 bases between them. The CDR3 coding sequence is TGTGCCAGCAGGACGGGGAGGGGTTGGGGGACTGAAGCTTTCTTT. Its translation is CASRTGRGWGTEAFF.

The gene calls are TRBV5-6 and TRBJ1-6; D possibly corresponds to TRBD1 (5 bases). The CDR3 length is 16 residues. Trimming stripped 2 bases from V and 1 base from J, with 10 bases between. The germline V gene has CDR1 SGHDT and CDR2 YYEEEE. The CDR3 spells CASSFRVKSYNSPLHF. The CDR3 DNA is TGTGCCAGCAGCTTCAGGGTTAAGTCCTATAATTCACCCCTCCACTTT.

The genes are TRBV19 and TRBJ1-1; a possible D gene is TRBD1 (6 bases). The length of the CDR3 is 12 residues. Trimming shortened V by 5 bases and J by 11 bases, and 15 bases separated the two germline ends. Germline values: CDR1 LNHDA, CDR2 SQIVND (reference sequence). In DNA form, the CDR3 reads TGTGCCAGTAGTTTCCTACAGGGTTCCGCTTTCTTT. Protein product: CASSFLQGSAFF.

Concerning this clone: Other DNA sequences of this sample code for an identical CDR3. The J gene is TRBJ1-1, the V gene TRBV30; a weak D match, TRBD1 (5 bases). The CDR3 has 14 residues. Germline V gives CDR1 GTSNPN, CDR2 SVGIG (reference sequence). The ends were cut back, 4 bases at V and 6 bases at J, with 18 bases in the middle. The CDR3 bases are TGTGCCTGGAATCTTAGGGGTCTCAAAGCTGAAGCTTTCTTT. Protein product: CAWNLRGLKAEAFF.

The chain has TRBV27 and TRBJ2-2, with D perhaps matching TRBD1 (5 bases). Trimming pared 4 bases from V and 5 bases from J, leaving 14 bases between. The CDR3 totals 15 residues. Germline-derived CDR1 and CDR2 are MNHEY and SMNVEV (reference sequence). The CDR3 is CASSSKTATTGELFF. CDR3 bases: TGTGCCAGCAGTTCCAAGACAGCTACGACCGGGGAGCTGTTTTTT.

The chain recombines TRBV6-6 with TRBJ2-1, with 8 bases matching TRBD2. Germline V lookup: CDR1 MNHNY, CDR2 SVGAGI (reference sequence). The CDR3 has 14 residues. The junction had 3 bases not matched to a gene; V was cut back by 5 bases and J by 3 bases. The CDR3 region is CASSRGGGYNEQFF. CDR3 coding DNA: TGTGCCAGCAGTCGGGGGGGAGGCTACAATGAGCAGTTCTTC.

A remark on this clone: This specimen includes other DNA sequences encoding the same CDR3. The chain joins TRBV9 to TRBJ1-1, with unresolved D. From germline, CDR1 is SGDLS and CDR2 YYNGEE. The ends were cut back, 0 bases at V and 2 bases at J, with 8 bases in the middle. The CDR3 runs to 14 residues. The CDR3 spells CASSVAPGNTEAFF. Written as DNA, the CDR3 is TGTGCCAGCAGCGTAGCTCCAGGCAACACTGAAGCTTTCTTT.

This clone has just a few counts. The V and J genes are TRBV10-1 and TRBJ1-2, with 10 nucleotides matching TRBD1. CDR1 is WNHNN, CDR2 SYGVQD, per germline (reference sequence). There are 15 residues in the CDR3. V dropped 8 bases and J dropped 8; count of bases not matched to a gene: 14. The CDR3, as DNA: TGCGCCAGCTCACTCCCGGGACAGGGGCTGGAGGGCTACACCTTC. Residues: CASSLPGQGLEGYTF.

This chain joins TRBV7-3 and TRBJ1-2; no firm D call. CDR3 length: 11 amino acids. Germline lookup yields CDR1 SGHTA and CDR2 FQGTGA. V shed 5 bases and J shed 4 bases, with 5 bases lying between them. The CDR3 loop is CASSRSYGYTF. The DNA of the CDR3 is TGTGCCAGCAGCAGAAGCTATGGCTACACCTTC.

The rearrangement uses TRBV2 and TRBJ1-6; possibly TRBD1 for D (6 bases). The germline gives CDR1 SNHLY, CDR2 FYNNEI. V gave up 6 bases and J gave up 6 bases, with 12 bases separating them. The CDR3 length is 14 residues. CDR3 protein: CASSARTANSPLHF. DNA of the CDR3: TGTGCCAGCAGCGCAAGGACAGCTAATTCACCCCTCCACTTT.

This chain connects TRBV27 to TRBJ1-4, with 8 bases aligning to TRBD1. J lost 7 bases, V lost 5 bases, and 9 bases had no gene match. The CDR3 loop spans 15 amino acids. Germline CDR1 is MNHEY and CDR2 is SMNVEV (reference sequence). The CDR3 DNA sequence: TGTGCCAGCAGTACCCAGGGGGCCCTAGGTGAAAAACTGTTTTTT. It encodes CASSTQGALGEKLFF.

This chain connects TRBV7-9 to TRBJ2-7; the match to TRBD1 covers 9 bases. J was trimmed by 1 base and V by 5 bases; bases with no gene match: 9. In germline, CDR1 is SEHNR, CDR2 FQNEAQ (reference sequence). The CDR3 contains 16 residues. In DNA, the CDR3 is TGTGCCAGCAGCCCTACCCCGGGACAGGGATCCTACGAGCAGTACTTC. This gives the protein CASSPTPGQGSYEQYF.

This sequence joins TRBV4-1 and TRBJ2-4; D is perhaps TRBD1 (5 bases). The CDR3 runs 19 residues. V gave up 3 bases and J gave up 4 bases, with 25 bases separating them. Germline assignment: CDR1 MGHRA and CDR2 YSYEKL. For the CDR3, the DNA is TGCGCCAGCAGCCATGTTTATCTCTTCCAGGGTCGCCGAAAAAACATTCAGTACTTC. Translating gives CASSHVYLFQGRRKNIQYF.

This chain uses TRBV12-5 with TRBJ2-2; 7 bases agree with TRBD1. Germline V gene data show CDR1 as LGHNT and CDR2 as FRNRAP. The CDR3 has 16 residues. V shed 1 base, J shed 9 bases, and the junction held 11 bases outside the gene matches. The DNA for the CDR3 is TGTGCTAGTGGTTTGGATAGGGGGACAGAACACCGGGAGCTGTTTTTT. This translates into CASGLDRGTEHRELFF.

The chain joins TRBV4-1 to TRBJ1-6; D gene uncertain. With 3 bases removed from V and 9 bases from J, the gap between germline ends came to 12 bases. CDR1 is MGHRA and CDR2 is YSYEKL in the germline V gene. The CDR3 runs to 14 residues. As DNA, the CDR3 is TGCGCCAGCAGCCAGCTCTACTTTATTTCACCCCTCCACTTT. Its translation is CASSQLYFISPLHF.

V usage is TRBV5-1 and J usage is TRBJ1-2; D gene ambiguous. The CDR3 spans 17 residues. Germline V gives CDR1 SGHRS, CDR2 YFSETQ. Between the trimmed V and J ends, which lost 0 bases and 8 bases, there was a span of 23 bases. This CDR3 reads CASSLDGSPPESSGYTF. DNA of the CDR3: TGCGCCAGCAGCTTGGACGGCAGCCCTCCTGAGTCGTCCGGCTACACCTTC. Supplemented by reference TRBV5-1 and TRBJ1-2, the full variable domain reads KAGVTQTPRYLIKTRGQQVTLSCSPISGHRSVSWYQQTPGQGLQFLFEYFSETQRNKGNFPGRFSGRQFSNSRSEMNVSTLELGDSALYLCASSLDGSPPESSGYTFGSGTRLTVV.

The rearrangement links TRBV19 to TRBJ2-7, with TRBD1 identical over 8 bases. The junction had 7 bases not matched to a gene; V was cut back by 6 bases and J by 3 bases. Germline V gene lookup returns CDR1 LNHDA and CDR2 SQIVND (reference sequence). This CDR3 spans 14 amino acids. Written as DNA, the CDR3 is TGTGCCAGTAGCCGGACAGGGAAGGGCTACGAGCAGTACTTC. It is translated as CASSRTGKGYEQYF. The variable domain in full, completed from reference TRBV19 and TRBJ2-7, reads DGGITQSPKYLFRKEGQNVTLSCEQNLNHDAMYWYRQDPGQGLRLIYYSQIVNDFQKGDIAEGYSVSREKKESFPLTVTSAQKNPTAFYLCASSRTGKGYEQYFGPGTRLTVT.

The V and J genes are TRBV7-9 and TRBJ2-4, with TRBD1 identical over 7 bases. Unmatched junction bases numbered 12, after V lost 4 bases and J lost 6 bases. There are 16 residues in the CDR3. Germline V gene sequence: CDR1 SEHNR, CDR2 FQNEAQ (reference sequence). CDR3 residues: CASSSQGRSIANIQYF. CDR3 in DNA: TGTGCCAGCAGCTCACAGGGGCGCTCTATTGCAAACATTCAGTACTTC.

The rearrangement uses TRBV6-1 and TRBJ1-6; D unresolved. V lost 1 base and J lost 14, with 9 bases in between. Germline V gene data show CDR1 as MNHNS and CDR2 as SASEGT. The CDR3 runs 12 residues. CDR3 sequence reads: CASSEGYSALHF. In DNA form, the CDR3 reads TGTGCCAGCAGTGAAGGATATTCGGCCCTCCACTTT.

CDR3 residues: CASGLDRVFFNEQFF. DNA for the CDR3: TGTGCTAGTGGTTTGGACAGGGTTTTCTTCAATGAGCAGTTCTTC. The chain has TRBV12-5 and TRBJ2-1, with D maybe TRBD1 (6 bases). V lost 1 base and J 6 bases, leaving 13 bases between the germline ends. Germline assignment: CDR1 LGHNT and CDR2 FRNRAP. The CDR3 spans 15 residues.

The chain recombines TRBV15 with TRBJ2-2; maybe TRBD2 (6 bases). The CDR3 runs 14 residues. The germline V gene encodes CDR1 LNHNV and CDR2 YYDKDF (reference sequence). V lost 3 bases and J 5 bases, leaving 10 bases between the germline ends. The CDR3 sequence is CATSSRGSTGELFF. CDR3 in DNA: TGTGCCACCAGCAGTCGGGGGTCAACCGGGGAGCTGTTTTTT.

The rearrangement uses TRBV7-8 and TRBJ2-2; maybe TRBD1 (6 bases). Germline V gives CDR1 SGHVS, CDR2 FQNEAQ. V lost 5 bases and J lost 4, with 17 bases in between. The CDR3 is 16 amino acids. The CDR3 loop is CASSARSGAGTGELFF. CDR3 DNA: TGTGCCAGCAGCGCCCGATCAGGGGCCGGCACCGGGGAGCTGTTTTTT.

The rearrangement joins TRBV5-6 to TRBJ2-3; D is perhaps TRBD1 (5 bases). CDR1 and CDR2 (germline): SGHDT, YYEEEE. V was shortened by 3 bases and J by 2 bases, with 7 bases between the two germline ends. CDR3 length equals 13 residues. The CDR3 sequence: CASSSTVTDTQYF. In DNA, the CDR3 is TGTGCCAGCAGCTCGACAGTCACAGATACGCAGTATTTT.

As DNA, the CDR3 is TGTGCCAGCTTAAATGCCTATGGCTACACCTTC. This gives the protein CASLNAYGYTF. This rearrangement joins TRBV6-5 to TRBJ1-2; D not certain. Germline V gives CDR1 MNHEY, CDR2 SVGAGI. Trimming took 8 bases from V and 4 from J, leaving 8 bases between them. This CDR3 region has 11 residues.